Following are 14 T cell receptor beta chains from one sample sequenced in a study of cytomegalovirus exposure and HLA in healthy donors. Use of 60 Vbeta and 13 Jbeta primers characterized the PCR. The protocol was immunoSEQ multiplex PCR, while the TCRdb copy is restricted to in-frame clones and leaves out a portion. Recorded for this sample: 75,000 to 100,000 clones. The source material was PBMCs. These receptors all come from a woman aged 55-75 years in good health and CMV-seronegative.

The rearrangement links TRBV9 to TRBJ2-1; D is uncertain. Trimming shortened V by 0 bases and J by 5 bases, and 12 bases separated the two germline ends. CDR3 length: 15 amino acids. The germline gives CDR1 SGDLS, CDR2 YYNGEE. CDR3: CASSVGSRIDNEQFF. DNA of the CDR3: TGTGCCAGCAGCGTAGGGTCTAGGATTGACAATGAGCAGTTCTTC.

This rearrangement joins TRBV11-2 to TRBJ2-1; possibly TRBD2 for D (6 bases). This CDR3 spans 15 amino acids. CDR1 SGHAT and CDR2 FQNNGV come from the germline V gene. V gave up 3 bases and J gave up 6 bases, with 15 bases separating them. CDR3 region: CASSFLLATPNEQFF. The CDR3 DNA is TGTGCCAGCAGCTTTCTACTAGCAACCCCCAATGAGCAGTTCTTC.

J is TRBJ2-2 and V is TRBV18, with 9 bases that match TRBD1. V shed 3 bases, J shed 7 bases, and the junction held 6 bases outside the gene matches. The CDR3 extends over 15 amino acids. The V gene's germline CDR1 is KGHSH and CDR2 LQKENI. The CDR3 loop reads CASSPGDRDIGELFF. The CDR3 DNA sequence: TGTGCCAGCTCACCTGGGGACAGGGATATCGGGGAGCTGTTTTTT.

The chain recombines TRBV19 with TRBJ2-4; 7 bases line up with TRBD1. The V segment lost 5 bases and the J segment 7 bases; nucleotides outside the gene matches: 2. The CDR3 runs 12 residues. CDR1 LNHDA and CDR2 SQIVND come from the germline V gene (reference sequence). The CDR3 sequence is CASSPTGNIQYF. CDR3 nucleotide sequence: TGTGCCAGTAGTCCGACAGGGAACATTCAGTACTTC.

The rearrangement joins TRBV7-9 to TRBJ1-1; tentative D call: TRBD1 (6 bases). Germline-derived CDR1 and CDR2 are SEHNR and FQNEAQ (reference sequence). Trimming stripped 6 bases from V and 1 base from J, with 18 bases between. The CDR3 extends over 16 amino acids. The CDR3 here is CASRGEMGHQNTEAFF. The CDR3 coding sequence is TGTGCCAGCAGAGGGGAGATGGGACACCAGAACACTGAAGCTTTCTTT.

The chain uses TRBV27 and TRBJ1-2; 7 nucleotides agree with TRBD1. The CDR3 has 15 residues. Germline V gene lookup returns CDR1 MNHEY and CDR2 SMNVEV (reference sequence). After removal of 5 bases from V and 6 bases from J, the junction contained 12 bases not matched to a gene. CDR3 sequence: CASSPLGTDLNGYTF. CDR3 DNA: TGTGCCAGCAGTCCACTAGGGACAGACTTGAATGGCTACACCTTC.

The V gene is TRBV29-1, the J gene TRBJ1-5; tentatively, D is TRBD1 (5 bases). The CDR3 extends over 12 amino acids. Germline V lookup: CDR1 SQVTM, CDR2 ANQGSEA. Trimming cost V 7 bases and J 6 bases, with 13 bases left between them. The CDR3 protein is CSAAREVQPQHF. The DNA of the CDR3 is TGCAGCGCCGCCAGGGAAGTTCAGCCCCAGCATTTT.

The CDR3 bases are TGTGCCAGCAGCCTGGGACTAGCGGGAACCTACGAGCAGTACTTC. Protein sequence: CASSLGLAGTYEQYF. This chain links TRBV7-2 with TRBJ2-7, with TRBD2 matching 13 bases. The V gene end was trimmed by 5 bases and the J gene end by 2 bases; junction bases not matched to a gene: 3. Germline values: CDR1 SGHTA, CDR2 FQGNSA. The CDR3 has 15 amino acids. Looking up the rest from reference TRBV7-2 and TRBJ2-7 gives the full variable domain: GAGVSQSPSNKVTEKGKDVELRCDPISGHTALYWYRQSLGQGLEFLIYFQGNSAPDKSGLPSDRFSAERTGGSVSTLTIQRTQQEDSAVYLCASSLGLAGTYEQYFGPGTRLTVT.

The chain carries TRBV28 and TRBJ2-7; TRBD2 matches at 7 bases. Per the germline V gene, CDR1 is MDHEN and CDR2 is SYDVKM. The CDR3 consists of 15 residues. The V gene end was trimmed by 7 bases and the J gene end by 1 base; junction bases not matched to a gene: 10. The CDR3 DNA reads TGTGCCAGCACTGGAGCGGGAAACCCATCCTACGAGCAGTACTTC. Translated: CASTGAGNPSYEQYF.

The chain joins TRBV28 to TRBJ1-3; a possible D gene is TRBD1 (6 bases). Germline CDR1 MDHEN, CDR2 SYDVKM. Trimming took 1 base from V and 0 from J, leaving 10 bases between them. CDR3 length: 16 residues. CDR3 sequence (DNA): TGTGCCAGCAGTTTATTTGGCAGGGGCTCTGGAAACACCATATATTTT. Its translation is CASSLFGRGSGNTIYF.

The CDR3 nucleotides are TGTGCCAGCAGCCGCGATTTCGGGGGGGGCAATCAGCCCCAGCATTTT. This sequence encodes CASSRDFGGGNQPQHF. The chain carries TRBV7-9 and TRBJ1-5, with D perhaps TRBD1 (5 bases). The V end was cut by 5 bases, the J end by 2 bases, with 16 bases between. The CDR3 covers 16 residues. CDR1 is SEHNR and CDR2 is FQNEAQ in the germline V gene (reference sequence).

The chain has TRBV5-1 and TRBJ1-5, with a weak D call TRBD1 (5 bases). The V gene's germline CDR1 is SGHRS and CDR2 YFSETQ. The CDR3 has 14 residues. Trimming took 4 bases from V and 6 from J, leaving 14 bases between them. This chain's CDR3 is CASSPGGGGQPQHF. The CDR3 region has the DNA TGCGCCAGCAGCCCTGGGGGGGGAGGTCAGCCCCAGCATTTT.

The CDR3 region is CASSPGRHPGELFF. CDR3 DNA: TGTGCCAGCAGCCCGGGGAGACACCCCGGGGAGCTGTTTTTT. The chain joins TRBV7-9 to TRBJ2-2, with D possibly matching TRBD2 (5 bases). The germline gives CDR1 SEHNR, CDR2 FQNEAQ (reference sequence). This CDR3 spans 14 amino acids. V dropped 5 bases and J dropped 6 bases, with 13 bases sitting between them.

CDR3 nucleotides: TGCGCCAGCAGCCGTATTACTTCCCGAAGCTCCTACAATGAGCAGTTCTTC. Translation gives CASSRITSRSSYNEQFF. The chain has TRBV4-1 and TRBJ2-1; D call uncertain. With 4 bases removed from V and 0 bases from J, the gap between germline ends came to 16 bases. CDR3 length: 17 residues. Per germline, CDR1 MGHRA and CDR2 YSYEKL.